Here is one TCR beta chain with its context. Its antigen is not known. This table comes from immunoSEQ multiplex PCR, and its TCRdb copy is limited to in-frame clones, with some not included. The sample holds over 85,000 clones; approximately 88% are singletons and the top ten take 1.4%. The sample originates from a study of cytomegalovirus exposure and HLA in healthy donors. Study-wide results and limits: The tendency of first-cohort TCR clusters to co-occur in the 90 to 150 validation repertoires was the finding of a later analysis. For cytomegalovirus status, the classifier reportedly gave diagnoses with high specificity and sensitivity.

Germline CDR1 is SEHNR and CDR2 is FQNEAQ (reference sequence). Trimming at V came to 5 bases and at J to 11 bases, leaving 10 bases not matched to a gene. CDR3 size: 14 residues. V is TRBV7-9 and J is TRBJ1-5; TRBD1 matches 9 bases. The sequence was obtained from a woman aged 30 to 39 in good health and CMV-seropositive. Sequencing was carried out using PBMCs. CDR3 loop: CASSTTGGAKAQHF. For the CDR3, the DNA is TGTGCCAGCAGCACGACAGGGGGGGCAAAGGCCCAGCATTTT.